The source of this T cell receptor beta chain is a study of siplizumab effects on memory and regulatory T cells. Study-wide points: Alloreactive sequences traceable to unstimulated CD4+ memory cells were significantly reduced by siplizumab. Many proliferating CD4+ or CD8+ clones remained unclassified. Roughly 75-96% of them could not be assigned either a naive or a memory phenotype. The apparent diversity of naive T cells exceeded that of memory cells, and naive T cells seemed to make a major contribution to the alloresponse.

Assays captured 95,000 to 100,000 TCR templates per sample. Profiling relied on immunoSEQ multiplex PCR, and the TCRdb table lists in-frame clones only, not all of them. Of more than 85,000 clones in the sample, around 94% were seen once. The table lists this clone with a count of one. The target antigen is unknown. The germline V and J ends were trimmed by 4 bases and 0 bases, with 13 bases remaining between them. The CDR3 has 15 residues. Germline loops: CDR1 SGHRS, CDR2 YFSETQ. The receptor comes from a human donor in good health. The sample taken for sequencing was Tregs sorted from blood. This rearrangement joins TRBV5-1 to TRBJ1-2; D is unclear. The CDR3: CASSPWVFSNYGYTF. CDR3 coding DNA: TGCGCCAGCAGCCCGTGGGTCTTTTCTAACTATGGCTACACCTTC.